The rows below give T cell receptor beta chains drawn from one sample of a study of control samples from healthy donors and cancer patients. This table comes from immunoSEQ multiplex PCR, and its TCRdb copy is limited to in-frame clones, with some not included. This sample has approximately 170,000 clones, with 80% to 95% found just once. The sample taken for sequencing was blood. These TCRs come from a woman aged 25 to 39 in good health. The CDR3 runs from the conserved cysteine through the conserved F or W. A D gene is named only where the DNA matches it firmly. Size tells how often a clone was seen (once, few, many) or the class of an expanded clone, and some rows leave it out.

clone_size j_call v_call d_call cdr3_nt cdr3_aa
. TRBJ1-2 TRBV6-1 TRBD1 TGTGCCAGCAGTGCCGTTCCGGCAGGGGGGAACTATGGCTACACCTTC CASSAVPAGGNYGYTF
. TRBJ1-2 TRBV5-4 . TGTGCCAGCAGAAGCGGCGAGCTAGGCGGCTACACCTTC CASRSGELGGYTF
. TRBJ2-7 TRBV10-1 . TGCGCCAGCAGCCTCCCAAAGGGCGAGCAGTACTTC CASSLPKGEQYF
few TRBJ2-2 TRBV28 TRBD1 TGTGCCAGCAGGGGGGACAGGGCGGCCGGGGAGCTGTTTTTT CASRGDRAAGELFF
once TRBJ1-5 TRBV2 . TGTGCCAGCAGTGAATTGGGGGAGGATCAGCCCCAGCATTTT CASSELGEDQPQHF
. TRBJ2-2 TRBV2 . TGTGCCAGCACAGGGGACAACACCGGGGAGCTGTTTTTT CASTGDNTGELFF
. TRBJ1-4 TRBV6-6 TRBD1 TGTGCCAGCAGTCGCAGGGGGCGGACTAATGAAAAACTGTTTTTT CASSRRGRTNEKLFF
. TRBJ1-3 TRBV9 TRBD1 TGTGCCAGCAGTTTCCAGGGGGCGCGAGGAAACACCATATATTTT CASSFQGARGNTIYF
. TRBJ1-2 TRBV19 . TGTGCCAGCACAGGGTTTAAGGATGGCTACACCTTC CASTGFKDGYTF
. TRBJ2-2 TRBV15 . TGTGCCATCAGAGGTCGGACCGGGGAGCTGTTTTTT CAIRGRTGELFF
. TRBJ2-5 TRBV21-1 . TGTGCCAGCAGCAAAGATGACAGGGTAGGCGGAGGGGAGACCCAGTACTTC CASSKDDRVGGGETQYF
. TRBJ2-1 TRBV12-5 TRBD2 TGTGCTAGTGGTTTGGTTCCAGCGGGAGCCTGGAATGAGCAGTTCTTC CASGLVPAGAWNEQFF
. TRBJ1-2 TRBV6-5 . TGTGCCAGCAGTTGGGGAAACAACTATGGCTACACCTTC CASSWGNNYGYTF
. TRBJ2-3 TRBV7-9 TRBD2 TGTGCCAGCAGCTTAGGCGGCGCGGGAGAGCGCGAAGATACGCAGTATTTT CASSLGGAGEREDTQYF
. TRBJ2-2 TRBV19 . TGTGCCAGTAGTGACCGACGGATTGGACTGTTTTTT CASSDRRIGLFF
. TRBJ2-2 TRBV21-1 . TGTGCCAGCAGCGAAAAGCTGGACCGGCAGACCGTCACCGGGGAGCTGTTTTTT CASSEKLDRQTVTGELFF
. TRBJ2-1 TRBV6-2/TRBV6-3 . TGTGCCAGCAGTTACTCGGCAGGGGTGTACAATGAGCAGTTCTTC CASSYSAGVYNEQFF
. TRBJ2-3 TRBV5-4 . TGTGCCAGCAGCTTCGGGGGACGGGTTGACGATACGCAGTATTTT CASSFGGRVDDTQYF
. TRBJ2-1 TRBV13 . TGTGCCAGCAGCTTTCTTTTACCGGTCGACTCAGACAATGAGCAGTTCTTC CASSFLLPVDSDNEQFF
. TRBJ1-6 TRBV21-1 . TGTGCCAGCAGCCAGGGGGGACGGCTAAATTCACCCCTCCACTTT CASSQGGRLNSPLHF